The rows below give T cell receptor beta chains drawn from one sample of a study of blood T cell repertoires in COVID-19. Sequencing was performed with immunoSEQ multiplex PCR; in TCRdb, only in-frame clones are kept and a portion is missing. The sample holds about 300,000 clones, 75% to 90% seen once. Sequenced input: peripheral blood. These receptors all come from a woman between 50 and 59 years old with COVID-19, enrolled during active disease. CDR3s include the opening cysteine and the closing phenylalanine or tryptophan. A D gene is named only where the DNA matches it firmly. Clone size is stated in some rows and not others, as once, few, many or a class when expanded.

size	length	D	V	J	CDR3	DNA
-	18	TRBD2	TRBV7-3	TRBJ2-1	CASSPKIGVAGVYNEQFF	TGTGCCAGCAGCCCCAAAATTGGGGTAGCGGGAGTCTACAATGAGCAGTTCTTC
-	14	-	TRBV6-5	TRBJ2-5	CASRRVFAQETQYF	TGTGCCAGCAGGCGAGTTTTTGCCCAAGAGACCCAGTACTTC
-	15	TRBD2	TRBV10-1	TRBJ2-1	CASSESSGIYNEQFF	TGCGCCAGCAGTGAGTCTAGCGGGATCTACAATGAGCAGTTCTTC
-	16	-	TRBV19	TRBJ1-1	CASSELAGGMATEAFF	TGTGCCAGTAGTGAGCTGGCCGGGGGAATGGCCACTGAAGCTTTCTTT
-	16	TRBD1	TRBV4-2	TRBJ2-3	CASSQRDRGVKDTQYF	TGTGCCAGCAGCCAACGGGACAGGGGAGTCAAAGATACGCAGTATTTT
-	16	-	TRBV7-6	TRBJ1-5	CASSLIDGSGNQPQHF	TGTGCCAGCAGCTTAATCGACGGAAGCGGCAATCAGCCCCAGCATTTT
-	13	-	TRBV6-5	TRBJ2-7	CASSYSSNYEQYF	TGTGCCAGCAGTTACTCGTCTAACTACGAGCAGTACTTC
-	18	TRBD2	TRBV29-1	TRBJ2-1	CSVDRGPQLAGALNEQFF	TGCAGCGTTGATAGGGGGCCACAACTAGCGGGAGCGTTGAATGAGCAGTTCTTC
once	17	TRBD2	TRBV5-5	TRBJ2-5	CASSPTWGRGGQETQYF	TGTGCCAGCAGCCCCACGTGGGGACGCGGGGGGCAAGAGACCCAGTACTTC
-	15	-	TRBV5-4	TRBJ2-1	CASSFSGSSYNEQFF	TGTGCCAGCAGCTTCTCCGGGAGCTCCTACAATGAGCAGTTCTTC
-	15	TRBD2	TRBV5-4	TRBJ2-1	CASSSSGRGANEQFF	TGTGCCAGCAGCTCCAGCGGGAGAGGGGCAAATGAGCAGTTCTTC
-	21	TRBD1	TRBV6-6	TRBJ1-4	CASSRRPPGGAVEKTNEKLFF	TGTGCCAGCAGTCGCCGACCCCCAGGGGGCGCGGTCGAAAAGACTAATGAAAAACTGTTTTTT
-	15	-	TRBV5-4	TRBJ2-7	CASSLAPQSSYEQYF	TGTGCCAGCAGCTTGGCCCCACAGAGCTCCTACGAGCAGTACTTC
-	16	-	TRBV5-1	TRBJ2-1	CASSLGVRQVNNEQFF	TGCGCCAGCAGCTTGGGGGTGCGACAGGTAAACAATGAGCAGTTCTTC
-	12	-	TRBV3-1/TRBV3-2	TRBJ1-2	CASSQPSYGYTF	TGTGCCAGCAGCCAACCCTCCTATGGCTACACCTTC
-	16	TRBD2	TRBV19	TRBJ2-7	CASSIDSGGPFYEQYF	TGTGCCAGTAGTATAGACAGCGGGGGGCCGTTCTACGAGCAGTACTTC
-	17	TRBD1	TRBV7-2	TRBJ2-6	CASSSGQGWSGANVLTF	TGTGCCAGCAGCTCGGGACAGGGTTGGTCTGGGGCCAACGTCCTGACTTTC
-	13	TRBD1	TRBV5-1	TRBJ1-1	CASSYGQGTEAFF	TGCGCCAGCAGCTACGGACAGGGCACTGAAGCTTTCTTT
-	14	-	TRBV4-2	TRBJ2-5	CASSFQRAPETQYF	TGTGCCAGCAGCTTCCAGCGGGCCCCAGAGACCCAGTACTTC
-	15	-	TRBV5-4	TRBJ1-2	CASSLGPIPGNGYTF	TGTGCCAGCAGTCTCGGTCCCATACCGGGAAATGGCTACACCTTC
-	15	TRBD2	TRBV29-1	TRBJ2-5	CSVERSGRAVETQYF	TGCAGCGTTGAAAGGAGCGGGAGGGCCGTTGAGACCCAGTACTTC
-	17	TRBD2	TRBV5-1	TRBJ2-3	CASSLTSGRAGTDTQYF	TGCGCCAGCAGCTTAACTAGCGGGAGGGCCGGCACAGATACGCAGTATTTT
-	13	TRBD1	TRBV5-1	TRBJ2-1	CASSLGTGREQFF	TGCGCCAGCAGCCTAGGGACAGGGCGCGAGCAGTTCTTC
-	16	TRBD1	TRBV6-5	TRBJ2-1	CASSYREGQAYNEQFF	TGTGCCAGCAGTTACCGCGAGGGACAGGCCTACAATGAGCAGTTCTTC
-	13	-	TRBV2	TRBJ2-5	CASSDRGFETQYF	TGTGCCAGCAGTGACAGGGGATTTGAGACCCAGTACTTC
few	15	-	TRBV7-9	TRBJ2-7	CASSSFGPRPGEQYF	TGTGCCAGCAGCTCTTTTGGGCCCCGACCTGGCGAGCAGTACTTC
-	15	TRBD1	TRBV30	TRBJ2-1	CAWTISGQGLDEQFF	TGTGCCTGGACTATTTCGGGACAGGGACTCGATGAGCAGTTCTTC
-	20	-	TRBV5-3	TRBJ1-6	CARSLAPRVHGSSYNSPLHF	TGTGCCAGAAGCTTGGCCCCCCGGGTCCACGGGAGCTCCTATAATTCACCCCTCCACTTT
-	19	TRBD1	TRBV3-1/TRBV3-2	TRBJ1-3	CASSQDRSRGDKDGNTIYF	TGTGCCAGCAGCCAAGATCGGAGCAGGGGGGATAAAGATGGAAACACCATATATTTT
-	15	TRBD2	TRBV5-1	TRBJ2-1	CASKSAGGAYNEQFF	TGCGCCAGTAAATCAGCGGGAGGTGCCTACAATGAGCAGTTCTTC
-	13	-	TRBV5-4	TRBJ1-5	CASSPEPGQPQHF	TGTGCCAGCAGCCCCGAGCCCGGTCAGCCCCAGCATTTT
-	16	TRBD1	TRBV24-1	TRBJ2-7	CATSDLRTTGSYEQYF	TGTGCCACCAGTGACCTCAGGACGACAGGGTCCTACGAGCAGTACTTC
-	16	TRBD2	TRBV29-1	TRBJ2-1	CSVESGFSGRAGEQFF	TGCAGCGTTGAATCAGGGTTTAGCGGGAGGGCGGGAGAGCAGTTCTTC
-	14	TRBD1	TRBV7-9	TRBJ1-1	CASSRDRMNTEAFF	TGTGCCAGCAGCCGGGACAGGATGAACACTGAAGCTTTCTTT
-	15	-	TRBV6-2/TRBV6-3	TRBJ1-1	CASSYSNRLNTEAFF	TGTGCCAGCAGTTACTCGAACAGGTTGAACACTGAAGCTTTCTTT
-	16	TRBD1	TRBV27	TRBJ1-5	CASSPKSGQVNQPQHF	TGTGCCAGCAGTCCAAAATCCGGACAGGTCAATCAGCCCCAGCATTTT
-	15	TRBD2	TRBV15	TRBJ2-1	CATSRTAGGPNEQFF	TGTGCCACCAGCAGAACAGCGGGAGGGCCTAATGAGCAGTTCTTC
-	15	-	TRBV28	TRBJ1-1	CASSLGGARGSEAFF	TGTGCCAGCAGTTTAGGGGGCGCCAGGGGCTCTGAAGCTTTCTTT
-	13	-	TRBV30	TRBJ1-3	CAWPADSGNTIYF	TGTGCCTGGCCCGCGGACTCTGGAAACACCATATATTTT
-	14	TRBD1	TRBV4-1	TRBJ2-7	CASSHPGQIYEQYF	TGCGCCAGCAGCCACCCGGGACAGATTTACGAGCAGTACTTC
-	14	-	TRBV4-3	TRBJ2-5	CASSQDLLAQTQYF	TGCGCCAGCAGCCAAGATTTACTAGCACAGACCCAGTACTTC
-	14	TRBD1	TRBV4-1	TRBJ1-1	CASSQGRGGLEAFF	TGCGCCAGCAGCCAAGGTCGAGGGGGCCTTGAAGCTTTCTTT
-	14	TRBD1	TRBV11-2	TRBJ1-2	CASSLETGNYGYTF	TGTGCCAGCAGCTTAGAGACAGGGAACTATGGCTACACCTTC
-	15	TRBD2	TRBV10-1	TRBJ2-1	CATPGGGASYNEQFF	TGCGCCACCCCGGGGGGTGGGGCCTCCTACAATGAGCAGTTCTTC
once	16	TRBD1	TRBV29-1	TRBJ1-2	CSVFTGQGKGSYGYTF	TGCAGCGTTTTTACCGGACAGGGGAAGGGTAGCTATGGCTACACCTTC
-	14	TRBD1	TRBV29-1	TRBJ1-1	CSAEYRGLNTEAFF	TGCAGCGCCGAGTACAGGGGGCTGAACACTGAAGCTTTCTTT
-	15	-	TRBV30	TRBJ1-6	CAWSVQQLKNSPLHF	TGTGCCTGGAGTGTACAGCAACTCAAGAATTCACCCCTCCACTTT
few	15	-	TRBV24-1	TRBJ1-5	CATPDLQVSNQPQHF	TGTGCCACCCCCGATTTGCAGGTTAGCAATCAGCCCCAGCATTTT
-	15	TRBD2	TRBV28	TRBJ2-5	CASSLRGGRAVSQYF	TGTGCCAGCAGTTTAAGGGGCGGGAGGGCCGTTTCTCAGTACTTC